This T cell receptor (beta chain) was captured in a study of T-cell reconstitution after alpha-beta-depleted transplantation in children. General study results and limits: Surviving recipient T cells and thymic progenitors accounted for the high day-60 TCRbeta diversity observed in some patients. When one year had passed after transplant, most T-cell counts and diversity came from newly produced T cells. Approximately two months post-transplant, alpha-beta T cells reportedly originated from several hundred expanded graft clones.

This CDR3 is built from 15 residues. Germline CDR1 and CDR2: MNHEY and SMNVEV (reference sequence). The V segment lost 3 bases and the J segment 1 base; nucleotides outside the gene matches: 5. This clonotype was counted a few times. Antigen specificity is unknown. Unique molecular identifiers were incorporated when the TCRbeta library was constructed. TCRdb used MiXCR to reprocess the PCR reads, holding one entry per CDR3 protein. Among hundreds of thousands of distinct CDR3 sequences listed, 10% to 15% were seen once. The sequenced sample was PBMCs, mostly from graft donor cells, obtained 360 days after TCRalphabeta/CD19-depleted stem cell transplant. The chain links TRBV27 to TRBJ1-1; TRBD1 aligns across 7 bases. The TCR sequence derives from a male patient younger than 18 who had a stem cell transplant for acute myeloid leukemia, so the T cells may come from the graft donor. The CDR3 DNA follows: TGTGCCAGCAGTTTGCAGACAGGGCGGAACACTGAAGCTTTCTTT. Translated, it gives CASSLQTGRNTEAFF.